The clone carrying this T cell receptor (beta chain) came up a few times. These data come from a study of T cell changes during pregnancy in multiple sclerosis. The V end was cut by 6 bases, the J end by 3 bases, with 15 bases between. Per germline, CDR1 MNHEY and CDR2 SMNVEV (reference sequence). The CDR3 covers 15 residues. TCRdb's table, derived via immunoSEQ multiplex PCR, lists solely in-frame clones and lacks some. The sample lists about 80,000 clones; about 92% were seen once. Specimen: peripheral blood, collected after pregnancy. The TCR sequence derives from a female donor in good health, enrolled as a control in a pregnancy study. The chain is built from TRBV27 and TRBJ1-5; D call uncertain. Here the CDR3 reads CASSKVTGSNQPQHF. The CDR3, as DNA: TGTGCCAGCAGCAAGGTTACGGGTTCCAATCAGCCCCAGCATTTT.